Following are 21 T cell receptor beta chains from one sample sequenced in a study of long-term antiretroviral therapy in people with HIV. Version v3.0 of the immunoSEQ assay ran at survey level. The repertoire was sequenced with immunoSEQ multiplex PCR; TCRdb's copy has only in-frame clones and lacks some. This table has roughly 15,000 clones, just over 85% appearing once. The source was unsorted PBMCs, collected more than 2.2 years before starting antiretroviral therapy. The receptor set was obtained from a woman aged 30 to 39 with HIV.

The chain is built from TRBV7-2 and TRBJ2-7, with 10 bases matching TRBD2. This CDR3 region has 15 residues. Germline CDR1 and CDR2: SGHTA and FQGNSA. Trimming at V came to 1 base and at J to 6 bases, leaving 6 bases not matched to a gene. This CDR3 reads CASSLELAGAVEQYF. The CDR3 bases are TGTGCCAGCAGCTTAGAGCTAGCGGGGGCCGTCGAGCAGTACTTC.

The sample holds a few counts of this clone. The chain joins TRBV30 to TRBJ2-7; possible D gene TRBD2, 6 bases. The V gene's germline CDR1 is GTSNPN and CDR2 SVGIG (reference sequence). V was clipped by 2 bases and J by 3 bases, with 11 bases between them. There are 13 residues in the CDR3. In DNA form, the CDR3 reads TGTGCCTGGAGTATTTTAGCGGACTACGAGCAGTACTTC. This translates into CAWSILADYEQYF.

The V gene is TRBV4-3, the J gene TRBJ2-3; a weak D match, TRBD2 (7 bases). Germline V gene sequence: CDR1 LGHNA, CDR2 YSLEER. The CDR3 is 18 residues long. V was shortened by 1 base and J by 6 bases, with 23 bases between the two germline ends. CDR3 DNA: TGCGCCAGCAGCCAAGTGTTTCAGGGAGGGGGTGAGTGGGATACGCAGTATTTT. Translated, it gives CASSQVFQGGGEWDTQYF.

This chain connects TRBV5-1 to TRBJ1-1; D is undetermined. Trimming left V 2 bases short and J 3 bases short, with 11 bases between. The CDR3 is 14 residues long. Looked up from germline, CDR1 is SGHRS and CDR2 is YFSETQ. CDR3 in amino acids: CASSFGRGDTEAFF. In DNA form, the CDR3 reads TGCGCCAGCAGCTTTGGCAGAGGCGACACTGAAGCTTTCTTT.

The rearrangement links TRBV7-2 to TRBJ1-2, with TRBD1 matching 9 bases. CDR3 size: 15 residues. V was pared by 4 bases and J by 8 bases, with 11 bases of the junction left unmatched. The V gene's germline CDR1 is SGHTA and CDR2 FQGNSA. The CDR3 spells CASSSQSQGANGYTF. Written as DNA, the CDR3 is TGTGCCAGCAGCTCACAATCACAGGGGGCGAACGGCTACACCTTC.

This chain uses TRBV10-3 with TRBJ1-2; possible D gene TRBD1, 5 bases. The V end was cut by 11 bases, the J end by 7 bases, with 20 bases between. Germline V lookup: CDR1 ENHRY, CDR2 SYGVKD. This CDR3 has 13 residues. As DNA, the CDR3 is TGTGCCCTCCACTCGGGCAGGGACTCTGGCTACACCTTC. This sequence encodes CALHSGRDSGYTF.

The chain carries TRBV29-1 and TRBJ1-1, with D unclear. Germline CDR1 SQVTM, CDR2 ANQGSEA. CDR3 size: 13 residues. Trimming shortened V by 6 bases and J by 1 base, and 12 bases separated the two germline ends. The CDR3 is CSVEWAGNTEAFF. As DNA, the CDR3 is TGCAGCGTGGAATGGGCAGGGAACACTGAAGCTTTCTTT.

V is TRBV7-2 and J is TRBJ1-4; 7 bases are a match to TRBD1. CDR1 is SGHTA, CDR2 FQGNSA, per germline. There are 15 residues in the CDR3. V trimming: 5 bases; J trimming: 6 bases; junction bases outside the gene matches: 9. CDR3 sequence (DNA): TGTGCCAGCAGCCGACAACAGGGGAGGGATGAAAAACTGTTTTTT. As protein: CASSRQQGRDEKLFF.

This chain uses TRBV19 with TRBJ1-5, with D perhaps TRBD1 (6 bases). Trimming took 7 bases from V and 4 from J, leaving 14 bases between them. From germline, CDR1 is LNHDA and CDR2 SQIVND (reference sequence). CDR3 size: 14 residues. CDR3 residues: CASTSRRGNQPQHF. CDR3 bases: TGTGCCAGTACCTCTAGGAGGGGGAATCAGCCCCAGCATTTT.

The chain couples TRBV27 to TRBJ2-3; D may be TRBD2 (6 bases). CDR3 size: 15 residues. Germline V gene lookup returns CDR1 MNHEY and CDR2 SMNVEV (reference sequence). The V gene lost 8 bases and the J gene lost 3 bases, with 18 bases spanning the gap. The CDR3 region has the DNA TGTGCCAGCCACCGGGGCAGCCTAGCGACAGATACGCAGTATTTT. Translation gives CASHRGSLATDTQYF.

A few counts support this clone. The chain combines TRBV30 with TRBJ2-2; the D is unclear. Trimming left V 5 bases short and J 1 base short, with 5 bases between. The CDR3 is 12 residues long. The germline CDR1 and CDR2 sequences are GTSNPN and SVGIG (reference sequence). The CDR3 nucleotides read TGTGCCTGGGGTATGAACACCGGGGAGCTGTTTTTT. Its protein product is CAWGMNTGELFF.

CDR3 in amino acids: CASAGLLGYEQYF. CDR3 coding DNA: TGTGCCAGTGCAGGGCTTCTAGGGTACGAGCAGTACTTC. The rearrangement joins TRBV27 to TRBJ2-7, with D possibly being TRBD1 (5 bases). Trimming stripped 9 bases from V and 4 bases from J, with 16 bases between. The germline V gene has CDR1 MNHEY and CDR2 SMNVEV (reference sequence). The CDR3 consists of 13 residues.

This clone turned up a few times. V and J are TRBV4-1 and TRBJ2-7, with D possibly matching TRBD1 (5 bases). Germline CDR1 MGHRA, CDR2 YSYEKL. The V and J ends lost 1 base and 3 bases respectively, with 13 bases between them. CDR3 length: 15 residues. The CDR3 protein is CASSQVETALYEQYF. The CDR3 DNA reads TGCGCCAGCAGCCAAGTCGAGACAGCCCTCTACGAGCAGTACTTC.

On this clone itself: An end of the junction differs from the germline gene, which may be a read error. The chain is built from TRBV7-7 and TRBJ2-1; D is unresolved. The CDR3 sequence is 15 residues long. CDR1 is SSHAT, CDR2 FNYEAQ, per germline (reference sequence). The CDR3 region has the DNA TGTGCTAGCAGCTTTTATTTGGGTCCCCACAATGAGCAGTTCTTC. It translates to CASSFYLGPHNEQFF.

The V and J genes are TRBV5-1 and TRBJ2-3; D gene uncertain. Germline CDR1 is SGHRS and CDR2 is YFSETQ. V was pared by 0 bases and J by 2 bases, with 10 bases between. The CDR3 covers 15 residues. The CDR3 coding sequence is TGCGCCAGCAGCTTGGACAGAAAAATCACAGATACGCAGTATTTT. This translates into CASSLDRKITDTQYF.

J is TRBJ2-1 and V is TRBV7-2, with 10 bases identical to TRBD2. The CDR3 sequence is 14 residues long. Losses at the gene ends were 6 bases for V and 4 bases for J; bases not matched to a gene: 3. The germline gives CDR1 SGHTA, CDR2 FQGNSA. The CDR3 loop is CASRPGLAYNEQFF. The DNA for the CDR3 is TGTGCCAGCAGACCGGGACTAGCGTACAATGAGCAGTTCTTC.

V usage is TRBV9 and J usage is TRBJ1-2; no clear D gene. Per the germline V gene, CDR1 is SGDLS and CDR2 is YYNGEE. Trimming removed 2 bases from V and 0 bases from J, with 11 bases in between. The CDR3 spans 15 residues. The CDR3 DNA is TGTGCCAGCAGCGTTGCTGCCAGTCCTAACTATGGCTACACCTTC. It encodes CASSVAASPNYGYTF.

This rearrangement joins TRBV9 to TRBJ2-1; D gene unclear. V dropped 0 bases and J dropped 9 bases, with 10 bases sitting between them. This CDR3 is built from 13 residues. Germline V gene lookup returns CDR1 SGDLS and CDR2 YYNGEE. The DNA for the CDR3 is TGTGCCAGCAGCGTAGTTCTGGGTCCTGAGCAGTTCTTC. This encodes CASSVVLGPEQFF. The full variable domain, completed using reference TRBV9 and TRBJ2-1, is DSGVTQTPKHLITATGQRVTLRCSPRSGDLSVYWYQQSLDQGLQFLIQYYNGEERAKGNILERFSAQQFPDLHSELNLSSLELGDSALYFCASSVVLGPEQFFGPGTRLTVL.

This chain joins TRBV5-5 and TRBJ2-7; 9 bases agree with TRBD1. The ends lost 0 bases at V and 13 bases at J; junction bases unmatched: 5. The germline V gene has CDR1 SGHKS and CDR2 YYEKEE (reference sequence). The CDR3 loop spans 12 amino acids. CDR3 region: CASSLEGTGIYF. The CDR3 DNA sequence: TGTGCCAGCAGCTTGGAAGGGACAGGGATATACTTC.

The rearrangement uses TRBV7-2 and TRBJ1-4, with a tentative D call TRBD1 (6 bases). The CDR3 has 12 residues. CDR1 and CDR2 (germline): SGHTA, FQGNSA. With 6 bases removed from V and 8 bases from J, the gap between germline ends came to 10 bases. CDR3 coding DNA: TGTGCCAGCAGTTCTACAGGGGAAAAACTGTTTTTT. Amino acids: CASSSTGEKLFF. Together with reference TRBV7-2 and TRBJ1-4, the CDR3 gives the full variable domain: GAGVSQSPSNKVTEKGKDVELRCDPISGHTALYWYRQSLGQGLEFLIYFQGNSAPDKSGLPSDRFSAERTGGSVSTLTIQRTQQEDSAVYLCASSSTGEKLFFGSGTQLSVL.

The rearrangement joins TRBV28 to TRBJ1-2; 10 bases agree with TRBD1. V lost 6 bases, J lost 3 bases, and 4 bases stayed unmatched. The CDR3 is made up of 14 amino acids. Germline CDR1 reads MDHEN; CDR2 reads SYDVKM. The CDR3: CASRGTGVHYGYTF. The CDR3 DNA reads as TGTGCCAGCAGAGGGACAGGGGTTCACTATGGCTACACCTTC.